A single sample is the source of the 23 T cell receptor beta chains below, sequenced in a study of CD8 T cells in ankylosing spondylitis. TCRdb re-analysed the 5' RACE reads in MiXCR, keeping a single row per CDR3 protein. The sample contains approximately 220,000 distinct CDR3 sequences, around 24% of which appear only once. The material sequenced was blood, either unsorted or a sorted T cell fraction (not recorded which). The source of these receptors is a male donor with ankylosing spondylitis or in good health (not recorded which).

The chain couples TRBV6-1 to TRBJ1-6, with TRBD1 matching 12 bases. The CDR3 spans 18 residues. Germline assignment: CDR1 MNHNS and CDR2 SASEGT. Germline trimming cut 5 bases from V and 6 bases from J; bases unmatched to any gene: 11. The chain's CDR3 is CASSQLTPGQGANSPLHF. For the CDR3, the DNA is TGTGCCAGCAGTCAACTAACACCGGGACAGGGGGCTAATTCACCCCTCCACTTT.

Points on this clonotype: This may be a read error: a much more frequent sequence differs by one nucleotide. This chain uses TRBV5-1 with TRBJ2-7; the match to TRBD2 covers 7 bases. The germline gives CDR1 SGHRS, CDR2 YFSETQ. The CDR3 runs to 17 residues. CDR3 sequence: CSSSLVAGAKDSYEQYF. The CDR3 DNA reads as TGCTCCAGCAGCTTGGTTGCGGGAGCTAAAGACTCCTACGAGCAGTACTTC. Complete variable domain (other parts from reference TRBV5-1 and TRBJ2-7): KAGVTQTPRYLIKTRGQQVTLSCSPISGHRSVSWYQQTPGQGLQFLFEYFSETQRNKGNFPGRFSGRQFSNSRSEMNVSTLELGDSALYLCSSSLVAGAKDSYEQYFGPGTRLTVT.

The chain has TRBV20-1 and TRBJ2-2; TRBD2 agrees at 10 bases. The CDR3 totals 15 residues. With 0 bases clipped from V and 7 bases from J, the junction kept 5 bases outside the gene matches. Germline assignment: CDR1 DFQATT and CDR2 SNEGSKA (reference sequence). The CDR3 DNA reads as TGCAGTGCTAGAGATCCTAGCGGGAGTATCGGGGAGCTGTTTTTT. Protein product: CSARDPSGSIGELFF.

This chain's CDR3 is CSVGGSGTGGIYEQYF. The CDR3, as DNA: TGCAGCGTTGGAGGCTCCGGGACAGGGGGCATCTACGAGCAGTACTTC. This chain links TRBV29-1 with TRBJ2-7; TRBD1 matches at 12 bases. The trim removed 4 bases at V and 3 bases at J, leaving 10 bases unmatched. The CDR3 spans 16 residues. From germline, CDR1 is SQVTM and CDR2 ANQGSEA.

Here the CDR3 DNA reads TGCGCCAGCAGCCCCTTTAGCGGGAGTCCGAATGAGCAGTTCTTC. Encoded protein: CASSPFSGSPNEQFF. The V gene is TRBV5-1, the J gene TRBJ2-1, with 9 bases aligning to TRBD2. CDR3 length: 15 residues. J was trimmed by 7 bases and V by 4 bases; bases with no gene match: 9. Germline V CDR1 and CDR2: SGHRS, YFSETQ.

This clonotype was observed many times. V and J are TRBV12-3 or TRBV12-4 and TRBJ2-2; tentatively, D is TRBD2 (5 bases). With 5 bases removed from V and 5 bases from J, the gap between germline ends came to 15 bases. There are 15 residues in the CDR3. As DNA, the CDR3 is TGTGCCAGCAGTACTGGACTCGTAGGGACCGGGGAGCTGTTTTTT. As protein: CASSTGLVGTGELFF.

V usage is TRBV20-1 and J usage is TRBJ1-1; D not certain. Germline V gene data show CDR1 as DFQATT and CDR2 as SNEGSKA (reference sequence). V gave up 0 bases and J gave up 7 bases, with 15 bases separating them. The CDR3 has 14 amino acids. Here the CDR3 reads CSARDGGESGEAFF. DNA for the CDR3: TGCAGTGCTAGAGACGGAGGAGAGTCTGGTGAAGCTTTCTTT.

This clonotype was observed at least ten times. The rearrangement links TRBV24-1 to TRBJ2-1, with 7 positions matching TRBD2. The CDR3 sequence is 12 residues long. Germline-derived CDR1 and CDR2 are KGHDR and SFDVKD. J was trimmed by 8 bases and V by 9 bases; bases with no gene match: 6. The CDR3 protein is CATATSIDEQFF. As DNA, the CDR3 is TGTGCCACCGCGACTAGCATCGATGAGCAGTTCTTC.

This clonotype has at least ten counts. The rearrangement links TRBV5-6 to TRBJ2-3, with D unresolved. V was cut by 0 bases and J by 1 base, with 6 bases left in between. The germline V gene encodes CDR1 SGHDT and CDR2 YYEEEE. The CDR3 is 14 amino acids. CDR3 sequence (DNA): TGTGCCAGCAGCTTGGTACCGGGCACAGATACGCAGTATTTT. Translated: CASSLVPGTDTQYF.

This clonotype was seen repeatedly, ten times or more. The chain links TRBV12-3 or TRBV12-4 to TRBJ2-5; TRBD1 aligns across 9 bases. The junction had 7 bases not matched to a gene; V was cut back by 6 bases and J by 2 bases. The CDR3 sequence is 15 residues long. For the CDR3, the DNA is TGTGCCAGCAGAAGGGACAGGGTACCTCAAGAGACCCAGTACTTC. Translation gives CASRRDRVPQETQYF.

J is TRBJ2-5 and V is TRBV29-1; D possibly corresponds to TRBD2 (5 bases). Germline CDR1 and CDR2: SQVTM and ANQGSEA. This CDR3 has 13 amino acids. Trimming stripped 5 bases from V and 5 bases from J, with 15 bases between. DNA for the CDR3: TGCAGCGTTCATGGTGGGAGCGTGGAGACCCAGTACTTC. Translated, it gives CSVHGGSVETQYF.

The rearrangement links TRBV11-2 to TRBJ2-5, with 13 positions matching TRBD2. Germline V gene data show CDR1 as SGHAT and CDR2 as FQNNGV. The CDR3 spans 16 residues. Trimming at V came to 2 bases and at J to 5 bases, leaving 5 bases not matched to a gene. The CDR3 DNA reads TGTGCCAGCAGCTTATCACTAGCGGGAGGGAGGGAGACCCAGTACTTC. Encoded protein: CASSLSLAGGRETQYF.

The sample holds a few counts of this clonotype. The chain is built from TRBV20-1 and TRBJ2-2, with 10 positions matching TRBD1. The CDR3 runs to 14 residues. The germline CDR1 and CDR2 sequences are DFQATT and SNEGSKA (reference sequence). The trim removed 6 bases at V and 6 bases at J, leaving 7 bases unmatched. For the CDR3, the DNA is TGCAGTGCCTATCCGGGACAGGGGTCCGGGGAGCTGTTTTTT. It encodes CSAYPGQGSGELFF.

This clonotype was observed at least ten times. J is TRBJ2-7 and V is TRBV20-1, with TRBD2 matching 12 bases. This CDR3 has 14 residues. Trimming took 6 bases from V and 5 from J; bases not matched to a gene: 8. Germline-derived CDR1 and CDR2 are DFQATT and SNEGSKA (reference sequence). In DNA, the CDR3 is TGCAGTGCCCGCCGACTAGCGGGAGTTCACGAGCAGTACTTC. Translation: CSARRLAGVHEQYF.

V gene TRBV7-2 combines with J gene TRBJ2-5; D uncertain. Looked up from germline, CDR1 is SGHTA and CDR2 is FQGNSA. Trimming left V 2 bases short and J 2 bases short, with 9 bases between. This CDR3 is built from 14 residues. CDR3 sequence reads: CASSLSSSQETQYF. CDR3 in DNA: TGTGCCAGCAGCTTAAGTAGCAGTCAAGAGACCCAGTACTTC.

A note on this clonotype: One base away lies a much larger clone, so this may be a sequencing read error. This sequence joins TRBV14 and TRBJ2-1; D is ambiguous. The V gene's germline CDR1 is SGHDN and CDR2 FVKESK. This CDR3 is 15 amino acids long. V lost 1 base and J lost 13, with 20 bases in between. The CDR3 DNA is TGTGCCAGCAGCCAAGGGTCCGGCGGCAACCCCGGACAGTTCTTC. This codes for CASSQGSGGNPGQFF.

V and J are TRBV12-3 or TRBV12-4 and TRBJ1-2; possibly TRBD1 for D (6 bases). The CDR3 consists of 15 residues. The ends were cut back, 5 bases at V and 2 bases at J, with 15 bases in the middle. CDR3 bases: TGTGCCAGCAGTCACCAACAGGGATACAACTATGGCTACACCTTC. It translates to CASSHQQGYNYGYTF.

This clonotype was seen more than once but under ten times. J is TRBJ2-7 and V is TRBV10-2, with unresolved D. Deletions cut 3 bases from V and 7 bases from J, with 16 bases between. The CDR3 sequence is 14 residues long. Germline-derived CDR1 and CDR2 are WSHSY and SAAADI. The DNA of the CDR3 is TGCGCCAGCAGTGATGAGACCACTATACGGGAGCAGTACTTC. Encoded protein: CASSDETTIREQYF.

CDR3 nucleotides: TGCAGTGCTAATAGGACACCCAATCAGCCCCAGCATTTT. Translating gives CSANRTPNQPQHF. The V and J genes are TRBV20-1 and TRBJ1-5, with TRBD1 as a possible D gene (5 bases). The V gene's germline CDR1 is DFQATT and CDR2 SNEGSKA (reference sequence). This CDR3 has 13 residues. With 4 bases removed from V and 3 bases from J, the gap between germline ends came to 10 bases.

This clonotype showed up many times. This sequence joins TRBV5-8 and TRBJ2-3, with D unclear. The germline gives CDR1 SGHTS, CDR2 YDEGEE. Between the trimmed V and J ends, which lost 7 bases and 2 bases, there was a span of 14 bases. CDR3 size: 14 residues. DNA for the CDR3: TGTGCCAGCGACGAGACGGCAAACACAGATACGCAGTATTTT. Its translation: CASDETANTDTQYF.

This clonotype occurred a few times. In nucleotides, the CDR3 is TGCAGTGCTAGATGGGGACCGGGACTTACTTACGAGCAGTACTTC. Its translation: CSARWGPGLTYEQYF. The chain is built from TRBV20-1 and TRBJ2-7; maybe TRBD2 (6 bases). V was clipped by 2 bases and J by 4 bases, with 18 bases between them. In germline, CDR1 is DFQATT, CDR2 SNEGSKA (reference sequence). The CDR3 contains 15 residues.

This clonotype was counted many times. The V and J genes are TRBV20-1 and TRBJ2-7; D gene unclear. CDR3 size: 15 residues. Germline values: CDR1 DFQATT, CDR2 SNEGSKA (reference sequence). The germline V and J ends were trimmed by 0 bases and 1 base, with 13 bases remaining between them. The CDR3 DNA follows: TGCAGTGCTAGAGATATGCGGACCACGTCCTACGAGCAGTACTTC. It codes for CSARDMRTTSYEQYF.

This clonotype was observed many times. This chain joins TRBV7-6 and TRBJ2-2, with TRBD1 identical over 9 bases. The CDR3 is 16 residues long. With 5 bases clipped from V and 7 bases from J, the junction kept 11 bases outside the gene matches. Germline lookup yields CDR1 SGHVS and CDR2 FNYEAQ. The CDR3 loop reads CASSIADRGLGGELFF. The DNA for the CDR3 is TGTGCCAGCAGCATCGCAGACAGGGGGTTGGGCGGGGAGCTGTTTTTT.